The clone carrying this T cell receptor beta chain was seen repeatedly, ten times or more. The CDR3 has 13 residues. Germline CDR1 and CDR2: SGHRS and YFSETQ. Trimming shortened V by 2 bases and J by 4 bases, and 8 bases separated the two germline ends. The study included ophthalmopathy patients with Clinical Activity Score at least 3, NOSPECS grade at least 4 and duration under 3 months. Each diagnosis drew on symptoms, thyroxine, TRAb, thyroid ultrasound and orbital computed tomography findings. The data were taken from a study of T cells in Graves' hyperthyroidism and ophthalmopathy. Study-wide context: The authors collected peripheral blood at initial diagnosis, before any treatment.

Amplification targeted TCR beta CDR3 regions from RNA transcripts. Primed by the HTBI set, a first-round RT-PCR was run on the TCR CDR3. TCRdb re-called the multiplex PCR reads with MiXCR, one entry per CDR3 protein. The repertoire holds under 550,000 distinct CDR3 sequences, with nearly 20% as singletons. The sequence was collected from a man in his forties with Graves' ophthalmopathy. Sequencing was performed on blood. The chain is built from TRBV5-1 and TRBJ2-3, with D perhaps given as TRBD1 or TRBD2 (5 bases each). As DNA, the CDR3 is TGCGCCAGCAGCTTCCTGGGGGCAGATACGCAGTATTTT. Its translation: CASSFLGADTQYF. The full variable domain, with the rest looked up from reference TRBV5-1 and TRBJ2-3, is KAGVTQTPRYLIKTRGQQVTLSCSPISGHRSVSWYQQTPGQGLQFLFEYFSETQRNKGNFPGRFSGRQFSNSRSEMNVSTLELGDSALYLCASSFLGADTQYFGPGTRLTVL.